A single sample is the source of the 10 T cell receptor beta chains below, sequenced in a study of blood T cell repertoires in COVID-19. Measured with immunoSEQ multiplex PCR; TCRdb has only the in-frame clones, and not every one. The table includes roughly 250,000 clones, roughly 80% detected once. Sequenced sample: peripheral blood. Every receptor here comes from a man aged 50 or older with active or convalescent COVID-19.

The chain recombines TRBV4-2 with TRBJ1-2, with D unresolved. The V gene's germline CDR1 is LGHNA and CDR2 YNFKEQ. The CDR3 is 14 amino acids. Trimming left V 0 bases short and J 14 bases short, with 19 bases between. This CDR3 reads CASSQDSIGPDFTF. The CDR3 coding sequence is TGTGCCAGCAGCCAAGATTCAATAGGCCCGGACTTTACCTTC.

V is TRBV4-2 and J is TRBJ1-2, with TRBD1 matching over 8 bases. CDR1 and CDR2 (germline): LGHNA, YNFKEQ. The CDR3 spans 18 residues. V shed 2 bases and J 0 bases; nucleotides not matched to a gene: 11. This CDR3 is CASSQLFDRQGSNYGYTF. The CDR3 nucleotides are TGTGCCAGCAGCCAATTGTTCGATAGACAGGGGTCTAACTATGGCTACACCTTC.

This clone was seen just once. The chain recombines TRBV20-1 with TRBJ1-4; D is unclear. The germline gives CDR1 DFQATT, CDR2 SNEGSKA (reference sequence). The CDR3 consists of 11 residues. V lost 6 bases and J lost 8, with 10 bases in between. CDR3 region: CSALEWEKLFF. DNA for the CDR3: TGCAGTGCCCTAGAATGGGAAAAACTGTTTTTT.

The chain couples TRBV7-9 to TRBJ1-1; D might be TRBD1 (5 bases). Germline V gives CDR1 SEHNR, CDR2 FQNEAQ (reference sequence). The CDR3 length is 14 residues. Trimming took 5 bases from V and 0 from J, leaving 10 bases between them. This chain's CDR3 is CASSAGGVNTEAFF. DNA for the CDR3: TGTGCCAGCAGCGCCGGGGGGGTGAACACTGAAGCTTTCTTT.

Here the CDR3 reads CASSFSQGDTEAFF. The CDR3 DNA sequence: TGTGCCAGCAGCTTTTCCCAGGGGGACACTGAAGCTTTCTTT. This chain joins TRBV7-2 and TRBJ1-1; TRBD1 agrees at 7 bases. Germline V gene sequence: CDR1 SGHTA, CDR2 FQGNSA. With V trimmed by 3 bases and J by 3 bases, 4 bases remained unmatched. The CDR3 is 14 amino acids.

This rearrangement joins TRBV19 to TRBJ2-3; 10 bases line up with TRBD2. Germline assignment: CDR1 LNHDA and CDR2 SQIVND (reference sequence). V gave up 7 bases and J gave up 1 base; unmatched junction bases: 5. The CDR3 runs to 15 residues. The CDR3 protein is CASTLLAGGTDTQYF. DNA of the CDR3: TGTGCCAGTACCCTCCTAGCGGGGGGCACAGATACGCAGTATTTT.

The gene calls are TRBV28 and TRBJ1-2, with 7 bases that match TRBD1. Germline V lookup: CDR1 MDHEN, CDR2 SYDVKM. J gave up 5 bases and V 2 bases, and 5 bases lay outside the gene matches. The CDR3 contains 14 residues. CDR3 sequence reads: CASSLIGGGYGYTF. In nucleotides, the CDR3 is TGTGCCAGCAGTTTAATAGGGGGCGGGTATGGCTACACCTTC.

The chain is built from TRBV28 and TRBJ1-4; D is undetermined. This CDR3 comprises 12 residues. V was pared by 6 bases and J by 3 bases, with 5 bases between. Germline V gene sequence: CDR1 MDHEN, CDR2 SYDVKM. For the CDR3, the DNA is TGTGCCAGCAGCGGTCCTAATGAAAAACTGTTTTTT. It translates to CASSGPNEKLFF.

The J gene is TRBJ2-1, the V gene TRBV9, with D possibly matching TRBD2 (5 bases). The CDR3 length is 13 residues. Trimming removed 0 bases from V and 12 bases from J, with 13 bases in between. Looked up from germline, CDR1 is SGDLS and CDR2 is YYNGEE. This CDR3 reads CASSVATGKRQFF. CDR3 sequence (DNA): TGTGCCAGCAGCGTAGCTACCGGGAAAAGGCAGTTCTTC.

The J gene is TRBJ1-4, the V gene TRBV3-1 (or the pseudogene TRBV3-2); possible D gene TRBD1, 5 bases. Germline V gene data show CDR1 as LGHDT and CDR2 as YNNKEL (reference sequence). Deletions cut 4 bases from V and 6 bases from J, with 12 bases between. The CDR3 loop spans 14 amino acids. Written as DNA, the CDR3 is TGTGCCAGCAGCCCGACAGTCGCTTATGAAAAACTGTTTTTT. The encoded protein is CASSPTVAYEKLFF.